Shown below are 10 T cell receptor beta chains from a single sample sequenced in a study of OX40 agonist ivuxolimab in advanced cancers. This table comes from immunoSEQ multiplex PCR, and its TCRdb copy is limited to in-frame clones, with some not included. The sample yields tens of thousands of clones, around 86% seen once. The sample was CD4+ or CD8+ T cells sorted from blood, taken in a trial of the OX40 agonist ivuxolimab. These receptors were taken from an adult with an advanced solid tumor such as melanoma, head and neck, liver or kidney cancer.

The chain couples TRBV27 to TRBJ1-5; 8 bases line up with TRBD1. V lost 7 bases, J lost 7 bases, and 9 bases stayed unmatched. The length of the CDR3 is 14 residues. Germline CDR1 MNHEY, CDR2 SMNVEV (reference sequence). DNA of the CDR3: TGTGCCAGCATGAGGACAGGGTTCGGACAGCCCCAGCATTTT. This codes for CASMRTGFGQPQHF.

The rearrangement joins TRBV7-9 to TRBJ1-3; maybe TRBD1 (5 bases). The ends were cut back, 3 bases at V and 1 base at J, with 10 bases in the middle. The germline V gene has CDR1 SEHNR and CDR2 FQNEAQ (reference sequence). This CDR3 spans 15 amino acids. CDR3 in DNA: TGTGCCAGCAGCTTGGTCACAGGATCTGGAAACACCATATATTTT. As protein: CASSLVTGSGNTIYF.

The CDR3 DNA reads TGTGCCAGCAGTGAGCGGACTAGCGGGAGGGGTCAGGAGACCCAGTACTTC. It specifies CASSERTSGRGQETQYF. The chain links TRBV2 to TRBJ2-5; TRBD2 matches 15 bases. CDR3 length: 17 residues. J lost 5 bases, V lost 3 bases, and 7 bases had no gene match. From germline, CDR1 is SNHLY and CDR2 FYNNEI.

V is TRBV5-4 and J is TRBJ2-7; 7 nucleotides agree with TRBD2. After removal of 4 bases from V and 4 bases from J, the junction contained 5 bases not matched to a gene. The length of the CDR3 is 13 residues. Germline assignment: CDR1 SGHNT and CDR2 YYREEE (reference sequence). CDR3: CASSQGLVYEQYF. The DNA for the CDR3 is TGTGCCAGCAGCCAAGGACTAGTTTACGAGCAGTACTTC.

The chain couples TRBV5-1 to TRBJ1-1, with D perhaps TRBD1 (5 bases). CDR3 length: 15 amino acids. Germline V gives CDR1 SGHRS, CDR2 YFSETQ. Trimming cost V 5 bases and J 1 base, with 15 bases left between them. In nucleotides, the CDR3 is TGCGCCAGCAGTCTGGGGCCCAGTGGGAACACTGAAGCTTTCTTT. The encoded protein is CASSLGPSGNTEAFF.

The chain has TRBV10-3 and TRBJ2-1; 7 bases fit TRBD1. The CDR3 has 13 amino acids. Germline CDR1 reads ENHRY; CDR2 reads SYGVKD. V lost 6 bases to trimming and J lost 5 bases; unmatched junction nucleotides: 4. CDR3 nucleotides: TGTGCCATCAGCGGGACAGCTAACAATGAGCAGTTCTTC. As protein: CAISGTANNEQFF.

The chain carries TRBV28 and TRBJ2-3, with 10 positions matching TRBD1. CDR1 and CDR2 (germline): MDHEN, SYDVKM. The CDR3 sequence is 14 residues long. V gave up 8 bases and J gave up 5 bases; unmatched junction bases: 7. The CDR3 DNA reads TGTGCCAGCTTGAGGGACAGGGGTATAGATACGCAGTATTTT. Protein product: CASLRDRGIDTQYF.

This clone was observed a handful of times. V is TRBV11-2 and J is TRBJ2-1, with TRBD2 matching 7 bases. This CDR3 is 17 amino acids long. Unmatched junction bases numbered 12, after V lost 1 base and J lost 6 bases. Germline assignment: CDR1 SGHAT and CDR2 FQNNGV. The CDR3 region is CASSLVLLADVGNEQFF. In DNA form, the CDR3 reads TGTGCCAGCAGCTTAGTACTGCTAGCGGACGTAGGCAATGAGCAGTTCTTC.

The rearrangement joins TRBV5-5 to TRBJ1-5; 7 bases map to TRBD1. Germline values: CDR1 SGHKS, CDR2 YYEKEE (reference sequence). V lost 4 bases, J lost 7 bases, and 11 bases stayed unmatched. The CDR3 covers 15 residues. The CDR3 region has the DNA TGTGCCAGCAGCACCTCCGGGACAGCGGACCAGCCCCAGCATTTT. Translating gives CASSTSGTADQPQHF.

This chain uses TRBV9 with TRBJ2-3; D is unclear. CDR1 and CDR2 (germline): SGDLS, YYNGEE. CDR3 length: 13 residues. V dropped 2 bases and J dropped 1 base, with 5 bases sitting between them. The CDR3 is CASSVVGTDTQYF. CDR3 sequence (DNA): TGTGCCAGCAGCGTCGTCGGCACAGATACGCAGTATTTT.